The 13 T cell receptor beta chains below were found in one sample sequenced in a study of blood T cell repertoires in COVID-19. Assay used: immunoSEQ multiplex PCR; TCRdb lists only in-frame clones, some missing. The table lists hundreds of thousands of clones, around 83% of them singletons, with approximately 5% in the top ten. The sequencing sample was made of PBMCs or T cells enriched from blood (not recorded which). Receptors were obtained from a man in his forties who had been exposed to COVID-19.

Written as DNA, the CDR3 is TGTGCCAGCACTAAGGAGACCCAGTACTTC. It codes for CASTKETQYF. The gene calls are TRBV2 and TRBJ2-5; D remains unclear. Germline lookup yields CDR1 SNHLY and CDR2 FYNNEI. This CDR3 is 10 amino acids long. Trimming cost V 7 bases and J 5 bases, with 5 bases left between them.

A note on this clone: Sequence at one end of the junction differs from germline and may be a read error. The gene calls are TRBV7-9 and TRBJ1-6; no clear D. CDR1 and CDR2 (germline): SEHNR, FQNEAQ (reference sequence). There are 13 residues in the CDR3. DNA for the CDR3: TGTGTCAGCAGCTTAGAGCGGGGATCACCCCTCCACTTT. Protein sequence: CVSSLERGSPLHF.

The chain has TRBV12-5 and TRBJ1-2, with a possible D match to TRBD1 (6 bases). The germline CDR1 and CDR2 sequences are LGHNT and FRNRAP. The CDR3 sequence is 14 residues long. V dropped 0 bases and J dropped 8 bases, with 13 bases sitting between them. CDR3 sequence (DNA): TGTGCTAGTGGTTTGGTACCAGGGGTGAAGGGCTACACCTTC. Protein: CASGLVPGVKGYTF.

This clone was counted only a few times. V and J are TRBV2 and TRBJ1-2; 7 bases are a match to TRBD1. Germline V gene sequence: CDR1 SNHLY, CDR2 FYNNEI. The V segment lost 4 bases and the J segment 4 bases; nucleotides outside the gene matches: 0. This CDR3 has 12 amino acids. The CDR3 coding sequence is TGTGCCAGCAGTGGACAGGGCTATGGCTACACCTTC. The encoded protein is CASSGQGYGYTF.

In regard to this clone: At one of its ends the junction is not consistent with the germline gene, which may arise from a read error. The V and J genes are TRBV5-6 and TRBJ2-1; TRBD2 aligns across 12 bases. This CDR3 spans 13 amino acids. Germline lookup yields CDR1 SGHDT and CDR2 YYEEEE. The chain's CDR3 is CASSSLAGGLLVF. The CDR3 region has the DNA TGTGCCAGCAGCTCCCTAGCGGGAGGGCTACTGGTCTTC.

The J gene is TRBJ2-5, the V gene TRBV7-3; a weak D match, TRBD2 (6 bases). Germline lookup yields CDR1 SGHTA and CDR2 FQGTGA. This CDR3 region has 17 residues. V was trimmed by 1 base and J by 4 bases, leaving 19 bases between them. The CDR3 reads CASSLKNVAGRAETQYF. The CDR3 DNA reads TGTGCCAGCAGCTTAAAGAACGTTGCGGGGCGCGCAGAGACCCAGTACTTC.

The V and J genes are TRBV7-9 and TRBJ2-1; 9 bases align to TRBD1. The CDR3 totals 15 residues. Germline trimming cut 5 bases from V and 7 bases from J; bases unmatched to any gene: 9. Germline values: CDR1 SEHNR, CDR2 FQNEAQ (reference sequence). The CDR3 bases are TGTGCCAGCAGCGACCGGGACAGGGCGTTTAATGAGCAGTTCTTC. It is translated as CASSDRDRAFNEQFF.

The chain uses TRBV9 and TRBJ2-1, with a weak D call TRBD1 (7 bases). CDR1 and CDR2 from the germline V gene are SGDLS and YYNGEE. This CDR3 is 13 amino acids long. V was clipped by 2 bases and J by 9 bases, with 12 bases between them. The DNA of the CDR3 is TGTGCCAGCAGCGTGGAGGGGGCTGGTGAGCAGTTCTTC. It yields the protein CASSVEGAGEQFF.

This chain joins TRBV15 and TRBJ1-4; D not certain. The CDR3 length is 15 residues. Germline CDR1 is LNHNV and CDR2 is YYDKDF (reference sequence). Trimming removed 5 bases at V and 0 bases at J, with 10 bases between. The CDR3 bases are TGTGCCACCAGCGCGAGGATTGCAACTAATGAAAAACTGTTTTTT. This translates into CATSARIATNEKLFF.

The chain combines TRBV24-1 with TRBJ1-3, with D unresolved. Germline values: CDR1 KGHDR, CDR2 SFDVKD. V dropped 3 bases and J dropped 0 bases, with 5 bases sitting between them. This CDR3 is built from 14 residues. CDR3 in DNA: TGTGCCACCAGTGATCCGGGCTCTGGAAACACCATATATTTT. Its protein is CATSDPGSGNTIYF.

V usage is TRBV30 and J usage is TRBJ1-3; possibly TRBD1 for D (6 bases). V dropped 5 bases and J dropped 3 bases, with 11 bases sitting between them. This CDR3 is built from 13 residues. Per the germline V gene, CDR1 is GTSNPN and CDR2 is SVGIG (reference sequence). In DNA, the CDR3 is TGTGCCTGGGAACAGGGTTTTGGAAACACCATATATTTT. Amino acid sequence: CAWEQGFGNTIYF.

The V call is TRBV18, the J call TRBJ1-4; 9 nucleotides align to TRBD1. Germline V gene sequence: CDR1 KGHSH, CDR2 LQKENI. The CDR3 sequence is 14 residues long. V shed 1 base and J 8 bases; nucleotides not matched to a gene: 2. The CDR3 reads CASSPRDRVEKLFF. Here the CDR3 DNA reads TGTGCCAGCTCACCACGGGACAGGGTAGAAAAACTGTTTTTT. Using reference TRBV18 and TRBJ1-4 for the parts outside the CDR3, the full variable domain is NAGVMQNPRHLVRRRGQEARLRCSPMKGHSHVYWYRQLPEEGLKFMVYLQKENIIDESGMPKERFSAEFPKEGPSILRIQQVVRGDSAAYFCASSPRDRVEKLFFGSGTQLSVL.

V gene TRBV5-1 combines with J gene TRBJ2-7; D gene uncertain. The CDR3 consists of 13 residues. Germline V gene lookup returns CDR1 SGHRS and CDR2 YFSETQ. Trimming removed 0 bases from V and 4 bases from J, with 8 bases in between. The CDR3 coding sequence is TGCGCCAGCAGCTTGGCGACACCATACGAGCAGTACTTC. This codes for CASSLATPYEQYF.